These T cell receptor beta chains were read from a single sample in a study of blood T cells in healthy people across ages. MiXCR, applied by TCRdb to the 5' RACE reads, yields one record per CDR3 protein. The sample consists of some 550,000 distinct CDR3 sequences, less than 60% of them appearing once. Material for sequencing was blood. These receptors were collected from a man older than 75 in good health. CDR3s include the opening cysteine and the closing phenylalanine or tryptophan. The D gene is left open where the match is weak. Size is stated for part of the rows, as once, few or many counts, or as a class when the clone is expanded.

V	J	D	size	DNA	CDR3
TRBV7-3	TRBJ2-1	.	.	TGTGCCAGCAGCTTAATGGGCCCAGGTATCGACAATGAGCAGTTCTTC	CASSLMGPGIDNEQFF
TRBV12-3/TRBV12-4	TRBJ1-2	.	.	TGTGCCAGCAGTTTAGGGTTGGGGCTCCGGAAGGATGGCTACACCTTC	CASSLGLGLRKDGYTF
TRBV9	TRBJ2-1	.	few	TGTGCCAGCACTAGCGGAGGGGGCGATGAGCAGTTCTTC	CASTSGGGDEQFF
TRBV29-1	TRBJ2-2	.	few	TGCAGCGCCTACCTAGGGGTCGGCACCGGGGAGCTGTTTTTT	CSAYLGVGTGELFF
TRBV28	TRBJ1-5	.	.	TGTGCCAGCAGCCAGGACCCTCAGCCCCAGCATTTT	CASSQDPQPQHF
TRBV7-8	TRBJ2-7	.	.	TGTGCCAGCAGCTTAGCCCCCTACTACGAGCAGTACTTC	CASSLAPYYEQYF
TRBV5-1	TRBJ2-1	.	.	TGCGCCAGCAGCCCGTCGACTGAAAATGAGCAGTTCTTC	CASSPSTENEQFF
TRBV5-1	TRBJ1-2	.	few	TGCGCCACCGCCGCAGGGGACGGCCTTGGCTACACCTTC	CATAAGDGLGYTF
TRBV6-5	TRBJ2-1	TRBD1	many	TGTGCCAGCAGTTCTGACCGGACAGGGCACAATGAGCAGTTCTTC	CASSSDRTGHNEQFF
TRBV7-2	TRBJ2-5	.	.	TGTGCCAGCAGGAAGGGGCCGACTCAAGAGACCCAGTACTTC	CASRKGPTQETQYF
TRBV24-1	TRBJ2-1	.	once	TGTGTCACCAGTGATTTCACCAGCAGGGGCAATGAGCAGTTCTTC	CVTSDFTSRGNEQFF
TRBV10-3	TRBJ1-5	.	.	TGTGCCGTCAGGGAGTGGAATCAGCCCCAGCATTTT	CAVREWNQPQHF
TRBV24-1	TRBJ2-3	.	.	TGTGCCACCCAGGACGCTACTAGCACAGATACGCAGTATTTT	CATQDATSTDTQYF
TRBV2	TRBJ2-1	.	few	TGTGCCAGCAGTGAAGCGCTTCGGGATGAGCAGTTCTTC	CASSEALRDEQFF
TRBV28	TRBJ2-5	TRBD1	.	TGTGCCAGCAGCTTGGGACAGGACCGAGAGACCCAGTACTTC	CASSLGQDRETQYF
TRBV20-1	TRBJ2-7	.	.	TGCAGTGCTAGAGTGCTCCAGGGAGATCCCTACGAGCAGTACTTC	CSARVLQGDPYEQYF
TRBV9	TRBJ2-5	.	.	TGTGCCAGTAGCGTAGGAGGTGGGGTCGGGGAGACCCAGTACTTC	CASSVGGGVGETQYF
TRBV10-3	TRBJ2-3	.	few	TGTGCCATCGCCCCATCCGGCGCAGATACGCAGTATTTT	CAIAPSGADTQYF
TRBV29-1	TRBJ1-2	.	few	TGCAGCGTTGAAGATCGAAACAGAACCCATGGCTACACCTTC	CSVEDRNRTHGYTF
TRBV10-3	TRBJ2-7	TRBD2	many	TGTGCCATCAGTGTCTCGGCAGGGAGGGGCGAGCAGTACTTC	CAISVSAGRGEQYF
TRBV5-1	TRBJ2-3	.	few	TGCGCCAGCAGCAAAGGACAGCTAGTAGATACGCAGTATTTT	CASSKGQLVDTQYF
TRBV9	TRBJ2-2	TRBD1	.	TGTGCCAGCAGCGTAGGGACAGGGTCTTCCGGGGAGCTGTTTTTT	CASSVGTGSSGELFF
TRBV2	TRBJ1-6	TRBD1	few	TGTGCCAGTCGAGACAGGGCCAATTCACCCCTCCACTTT	CASRDRANSPLHF
TRBV6-5	TRBJ2-7	TRBD1	many	TGTGCCAGCAGTACCGACAGGGGATCTAGGAGCTCCTACGAGCAGTACTTC	CASSTDRGSRSSYEQYF
TRBV20-1	TRBJ2-5	TRBD2	.	TGCAGTGCTGGGACTAGCGGGGGGGTGAGTGCGCAGTACTTC	CSAGTSGGVSAQYF
TRBV7-6	TRBJ2-1	TRBD2	few	TGTGCCAGCAGCTTATCTAGGGAGGGGCAGTTCTTC	CASSLSREGQFF
TRBV3-1	TRBJ2-1	.	.	TGTGCCAGCAGCCAACCCGTGCCAGGGCATAATGAGCAGTTCTTC	CASSQPVPGHNEQFF
TRBV12-3/TRBV12-4	TRBJ2-3	TRBD2	.	TGTGCCACCCAGGGAGGGGCCCTAGATACGCAGTATTTT	CATQGGALDTQYF
TRBV6-2/TRBV6-3	TRBJ2-5	.	.	TGTGCCAGCAGCAAAAGTGGCCTAGCCCGAGTAGGGACCCAGTACTTC	CASSKSGLARVGTQYF
TRBV5-5	TRBJ1-1	.	.	TGTGCCAGCAGCCAAAACGGACCGAAGACTGAAGCTTTCTTT	CASSQNGPKTEAFF
TRBV6-5	TRBJ2-3	TRBD2	.	TGTGCCAGCAAGTTTTGGCTAGCGGGGACAGATACGCAGTATTTT	CASKFWLAGTDTQYF
TRBV6-1	TRBJ1-2	.	few	TGTGCCAGCAGTGATCTCGACGGATACTATGGCTACACCTTC	CASSDLDGYYGYTF
TRBV5-1	TRBJ1-1	.	once	TGCGCCAGCAGCACCTTGGGGCCGGACACTGAAGCTTTCTTT	CASSTLGPDTEAFF
TRBV29-1	TRBJ2-1	TRBD2	few	TGCAGCGCAGACCGACTAGCGTCTAATGAGCAGTTCTTC	CSADRLASNEQFF
TRBV7-8	TRBJ1-3	.	once	TGTGCCAGCAGCCAACGGGCCCACTCTGGAAACACCATATATTTT	CASSQRAHSGNTIYF
TRBV6-5	TRBJ1-5	TRBD1	.	TGTGCCAGCAGGCCCAGGACAGGGATAAGTCAGCCCCAGCATTTT	CASRPRTGISQPQHF
TRBV6-6	TRBJ2-3	.	once	TGTGCCAGCAGTTACGCACAGGGCTGCACAGATACGCAGTATTTT	CASSYAQGCTDTQYF
TRBV7-9	TRBJ1-2	TRBD1	.	TGTGCCAGCAGCGTAGACAGGGGGCAAAGTGGCTACACCTTC	CASSVDRGQSGYTF
TRBV27	TRBJ2-3	.	.	TGTGCCAGCAGTTTATCGCAGAGCGTTAGGGCAGATACGCAGTATTTT	CASSLSQSVRADTQYF
TRBV20-1	TRBJ2-5	TRBD2	.	TGCAGTACCGGGACTAGCGGCCACCAAGAGACCCAGTACTTC	CSTGTSGHQETQYF
TRBV7-2	TRBJ2-3	TRBD2	few	TGTGCCAGCAGCTTAGGACTCGGGGGGGATACGCAGTATTTT	CASSLGLGGDTQYF
TRBV29-1	TRBJ2-5	.	many	TGCAGCGTTCTACAGGGAGGGTACCAAGAGACCCAGTACTTC	CSVLQGGYQETQYF
TRBV12-3/TRBV12-4	TRBJ2-1	.	.	TGTGCCAGCAGTTTTCCCCGCAGTTCGGAGTTCTTC	CASSFPRSSEFF